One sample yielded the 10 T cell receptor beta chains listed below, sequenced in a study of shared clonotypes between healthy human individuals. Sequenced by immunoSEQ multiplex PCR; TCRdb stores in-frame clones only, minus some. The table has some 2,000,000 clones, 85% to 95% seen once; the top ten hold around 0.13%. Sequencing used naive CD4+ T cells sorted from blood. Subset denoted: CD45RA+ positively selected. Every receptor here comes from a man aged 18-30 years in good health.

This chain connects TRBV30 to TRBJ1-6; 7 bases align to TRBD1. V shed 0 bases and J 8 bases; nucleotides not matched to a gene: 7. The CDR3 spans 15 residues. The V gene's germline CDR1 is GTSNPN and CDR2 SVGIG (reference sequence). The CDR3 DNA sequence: TGTGCCTGGAGTGTATCTGGGACAGCCTATTCACCCCTCCACTTT. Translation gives CAWSVSGTAYSPLHF.

CDR3 bases: TGCGCCAGCAGCTCCCAGGGATTTGACACTGAAGCTTTCTTT. It codes for CASSSQGFDTEAFF. The V and J genes are TRBV5-1 and TRBJ1-1; TRBD1 is a possible D gene (5 bases). The germline V and J ends were trimmed by 3 bases and 3 bases, with 12 bases remaining between them. The CDR3 is made up of 14 amino acids. CDR1 SGHRS and CDR2 YFSETQ come from the germline V gene.

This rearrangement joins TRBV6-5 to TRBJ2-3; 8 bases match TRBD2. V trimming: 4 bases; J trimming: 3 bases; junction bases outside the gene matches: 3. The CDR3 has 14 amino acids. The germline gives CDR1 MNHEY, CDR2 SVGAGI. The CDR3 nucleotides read TGTGCCAGCAGTTTCGGACTAGCAACAGATACGCAGTATTTT. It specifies CASSFGLATDTQYF.

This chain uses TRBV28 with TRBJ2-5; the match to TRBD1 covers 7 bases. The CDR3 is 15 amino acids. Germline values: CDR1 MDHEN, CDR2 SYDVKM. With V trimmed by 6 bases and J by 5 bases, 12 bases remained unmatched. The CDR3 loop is CASSPQTGVWETQYF. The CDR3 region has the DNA TGTGCCAGCAGCCCACAAACAGGGGTTTGGGAGACCCAGTACTTC.

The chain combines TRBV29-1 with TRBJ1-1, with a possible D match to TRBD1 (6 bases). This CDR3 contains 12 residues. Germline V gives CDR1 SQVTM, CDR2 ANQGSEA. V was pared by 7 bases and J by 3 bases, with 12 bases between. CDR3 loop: CSGNRGDTEAFF. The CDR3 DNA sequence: TGCAGCGGTAATAGGGGGGACACTGAAGCTTTCTTT. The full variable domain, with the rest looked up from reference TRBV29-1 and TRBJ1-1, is SAVISQKPSRDICQRGTSLTIQCQVDSQVTMMFWYRQQPGQSLTLIATANQGSEATYESGFVIDKFPISRPNLTFSTLTVSNMSPEDSSIYLCSGNRGDTEAFFGQGTRLTVV.

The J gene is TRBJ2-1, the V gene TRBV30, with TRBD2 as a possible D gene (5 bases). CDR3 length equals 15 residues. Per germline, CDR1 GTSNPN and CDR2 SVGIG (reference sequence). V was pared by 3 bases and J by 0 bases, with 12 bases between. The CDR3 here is CAWSKGVSSYNEQFF. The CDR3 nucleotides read TGTGCCTGGAGCAAGGGAGTAAGCTCCTACAATGAGCAGTTCTTC.

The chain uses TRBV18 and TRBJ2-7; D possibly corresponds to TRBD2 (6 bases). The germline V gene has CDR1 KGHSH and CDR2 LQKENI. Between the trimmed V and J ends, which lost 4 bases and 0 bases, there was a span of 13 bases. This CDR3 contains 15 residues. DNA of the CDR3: TGTGCCAGCTCACGGGCGGGACGCAGCTCCTACGAGCAGTACTTC. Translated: CASSRAGRSSYEQYF.

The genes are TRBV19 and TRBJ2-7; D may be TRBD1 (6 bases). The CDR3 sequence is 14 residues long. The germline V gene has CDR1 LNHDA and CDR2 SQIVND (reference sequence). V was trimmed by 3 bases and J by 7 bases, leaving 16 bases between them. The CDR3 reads CASSMAQGRKEQYF. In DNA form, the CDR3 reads TGTGCCAGTAGTATGGCCCAGGGGCGAAAGGAGCAGTACTTC. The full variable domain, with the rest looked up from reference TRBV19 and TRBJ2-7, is DGGITQSPKYLFRKEGQNVTLSCEQNLNHDAMYWYRQDPGQGLRLIYYSQIVNDFQKGDIAEGYSVSREKKESFPLTVTSAQKNPTAFYLCASSMAQGRKEQYFGPGTRLTVT.

The CDR3 coding sequence is TGTGCCAGCAGTGAAAGAAGGGCTAGCGGGTTACTCACAGATACGCAGTATTTT. Amino acid sequence: CASSERRASGLLTDTQYF. This chain connects TRBV6-1 to TRBJ2-3; 8 nucleotides align to TRBD2. CDR3 length: 18 residues. Germline V gives CDR1 MNHNS, CDR2 SASEGT. Losses at the gene ends were 2 bases for V and 2 bases for J; bases not matched to a gene: 12.

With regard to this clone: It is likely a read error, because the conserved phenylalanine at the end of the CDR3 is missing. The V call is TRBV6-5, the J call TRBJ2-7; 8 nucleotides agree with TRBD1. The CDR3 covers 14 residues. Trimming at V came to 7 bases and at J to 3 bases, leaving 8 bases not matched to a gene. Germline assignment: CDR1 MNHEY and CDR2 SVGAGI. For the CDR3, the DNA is TGTGCCAGCAAACGAACAGGGGGAGACTACGAGCAGTACCTC. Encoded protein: CASKRTGGDYEQYL.